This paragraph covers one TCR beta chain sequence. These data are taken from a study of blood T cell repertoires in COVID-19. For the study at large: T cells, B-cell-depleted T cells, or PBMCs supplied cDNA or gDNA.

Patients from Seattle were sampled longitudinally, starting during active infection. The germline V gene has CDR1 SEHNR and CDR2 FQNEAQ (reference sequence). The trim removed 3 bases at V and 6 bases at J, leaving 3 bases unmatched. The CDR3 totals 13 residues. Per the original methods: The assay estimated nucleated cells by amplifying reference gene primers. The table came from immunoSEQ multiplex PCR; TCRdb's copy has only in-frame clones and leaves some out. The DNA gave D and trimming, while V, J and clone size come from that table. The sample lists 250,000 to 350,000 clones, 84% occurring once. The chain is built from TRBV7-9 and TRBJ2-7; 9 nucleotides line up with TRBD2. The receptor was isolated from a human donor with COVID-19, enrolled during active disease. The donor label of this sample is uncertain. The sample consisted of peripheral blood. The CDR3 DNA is TGTGCCAGCAGCTTGGCGGGAGGGGGCGAGCAGTACTTC. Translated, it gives CASSLAGGGEQYF. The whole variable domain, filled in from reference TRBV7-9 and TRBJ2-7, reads DTGVSQNPRHKITKRGQNVTFRCDPISEHNRLYWYRQTLGQGPEFLTYFQNEAQLEKSRLLSDRFSAERPKGSFSTLEIQRTEQGDSAMYLCASSLAGGGEQYFGPGTRLTVT.